One sample yielded the 15 T cell receptor beta chains listed below, sequenced in a study of T-cell reconstitution after alpha-beta-depleted transplantation in children. Preparing the TCRbeta library involved the use of unique molecular identifiers. From the PCR reads, TCRdb called clonotypes with MiXCR, one entry per CDR3 protein. The data show about 270,000 distinct CDR3 sequences, with almost 10% seen just once and roughly a tenth held by the top ten. Here the sequenced sample was PBMCs from the stem cell graft donor, taken from the stem cell graft. The receptors here all came from a human donor who donated a stem cell graft to a child with SCID.

The J gene is TRBJ2-7, the V gene TRBV10-3, with TRBD2 identical over 7 bases. The CDR3 sequence is 12 residues long. The V gene's germline CDR1 is ENHRY and CDR2 SYGVKD. V lost 5 bases, J lost 3 bases, and 1 base stayed unmatched. DNA for the CDR3: TGTGCCATCAGTCCGGGAGGCTACGAGCAGTACTTC. The encoded protein is CAISPGGYEQYF.

The table lists this clonotype with many counts. The chain carries TRBV6-5 and TRBJ1-3; D is ambiguous. The germline V and J ends were trimmed by 4 bases and 0 bases, with 4 bases remaining between them. CDR1 is MNHEY and CDR2 is SVGAGI in the germline V gene. CDR3 length: 13 amino acids. The CDR3: CASSLYSGNTIYF. In nucleotides, the CDR3 is TGTGCCAGCAGTTTATACTCTGGAAACACCATATATTTT.

The gene calls are TRBV2 and TRBJ1-6; D call uncertain. V shed 2 bases and J shed 16 bases, with 9 bases lying between them. Germline CDR1 is SNHLY and CDR2 is FYNNEI. The CDR3 spans 11 residues. DNA of the CDR3: TGTGCCAGCAGTGAAAGTCCATTTCTCCACTTT. Its translation: CASSESPFLHF.

The J gene is TRBJ1-5, the V gene TRBV12-3 or TRBV12-4; TRBD1 matches 9 bases. V lost 4 bases and J lost 5; bases outside the gene matches: 9. The CDR3 loop spans 16 amino acids. CDR3 sequence: CASSSNRDREDQPQHF. The DNA of the CDR3 is TGTGCCAGCAGTTCCAACCGGGACAGGGAAGATCAGCCCCAGCATTTT.

This clonotype was recorded many times. The rearrangement uses TRBV10-3 and TRBJ1-5, with a tentative D call TRBD1 (5 bases). V lost 10 bases to trimming and J lost 8 bases, with 18 bases between them. CDR1 is ENHRY, CDR2 SYGVKD, per germline. The length of the CDR3 is 13 residues. Here the CDR3 reads CATTGGFREPQHF. CDR3 DNA: TGTGCCACCACGGGGGGGTTCAGGGAGCCCCAGCATTTT.

Only a few counts were recorded for this clonotype. The chain combines TRBV14 with TRBJ2-2; D is perhaps TRBD1 (6 bases). V shed 0 bases and J shed 1 base, with 9 bases lying between them. This CDR3 spans 16 amino acids. The germline V gene encodes CDR1 SGHDN and CDR2 FVKESK. CDR3 nucleotide sequence: TGTGCCAGCAGCCAAGAGGGACATATGAACACCGGGGAGCTGTTTTTT. Encoded protein: CASSQEGHMNTGELFF.

This clonotype was seen more than once but under ten times. The V call is TRBV20-1, the J call TRBJ1-2; maybe TRBD1 (5 bases). V was trimmed by 0 bases and J by 2 bases, leaving 10 bases between them. The CDR3 is 14 amino acids. In germline, CDR1 is DFQATT, CDR2 SNEGSKA (reference sequence). Here the CDR3 reads CSARDTGTNYGYTF. CDR3 coding DNA: TGCAGTGCTAGAGATACCGGGACCAACTATGGCTACACCTTC.

On this clonotype itself: The junction and the germline gene differ at one end; a read error may be behind it. The chain has TRBV20-1 and TRBJ2-7; D gene unclear. Germline lookup yields CDR1 DFQATT and CDR2 SNEGSKA (reference sequence). The CDR3 has 11 amino acids. This CDR3 reads CSARDQSSTKF. The CDR3 DNA is TGCAGTGCTAGAGATCAGTCCTCTACTAAATTC.

This clonotype was seen more than once but under ten times. V usage is TRBV6-1 and J usage is TRBJ2-2; TRBD1 agrees at 8 bases. CDR1 and CDR2 (germline): MNHNS, SASEGT. This CDR3 region has 13 residues. Trimming took 6 bases from V and 7 from J; bases not matched to a gene: 4. The CDR3 here is CASSRGQGGELFF. DNA for the CDR3: TGTGCCAGCAGCCGAGGACAGGGCGGGGAGCTGTTTTTT.

This clonotype has only a few counts. The CDR3 coding sequence is TGCAGCGTTGAAGATCGATTTCAGGGGGTATACGAGCAGTACTTC. This encodes CSVEDRFQGVYEQYF. The chain has TRBV29-1 and TRBJ2-7; 7 nucleotides match TRBD1. This CDR3 spans 15 amino acids. Germline CDR1 reads SQVTM; CDR2 reads ANQGSEA. V dropped 0 bases and J dropped 4; count of bases not matched to a gene: 9.

This chain uses TRBV12-3 or TRBV12-4 with TRBJ2-7; D gene uncertain. The CDR3 is 13 residues long. V gave up 9 bases and J gave up 2 bases, with 14 bases separating them. CDR3 coding DNA: TGTGCCAGTCGTTTTACAGCCGCCTACGAGCAGTACTTC. Its translation is CASRFTAAYEQYF.

The CDR3 protein is CASSPRRTRNEQFF. The CDR3 bases are TGTGCCAGCAGCCCCAGAAGGACGAGGAATGAGCAGTTCTTC. The chain couples TRBV5-6 to TRBJ2-1; no clear D gene. Trimming took off 4 bases at V and 7 bases at J, with 15 bases between the two ends. Germline-derived CDR1 and CDR2 are SGHDT and YYEEEE. The length of the CDR3 is 14 residues.

This clonotype was detected many times. The rearrangement uses TRBV20-1 and TRBJ2-5, with 12 positions matching TRBD1. This CDR3 region has 16 residues. V shed 5 bases, J shed 4 bases, and the junction held 11 bases outside the gene matches. Germline CDR1 reads DFQATT; CDR2 reads SNEGSKA (reference sequence). CDR3 region: CSAWGTGGPMGETQYF. CDR3 DNA: TGCAGTGCTTGGGGGACAGGGGGCCCCATGGGAGAGACCCAGTACTTC.

V usage is TRBV18 and J usage is TRBJ2-5, with D perhaps matching TRBD2 (6 bases). The V end lost 2 bases, the J end lost 5 bases, and 12 bases lay between the germline ends. Germline-derived CDR1 and CDR2 are KGHSH and LQKENI. The CDR3 loop spans 14 amino acids. In nucleotides, the CDR3 is TGTGCCAGCTCACCAATGGGGGGTCCGGAGACCCAGTACTTC. Protein: CASSPMGGPETQYF.

The rearrangement uses TRBV12-3 or TRBV12-4 and TRBJ1-5; D remains ambiguous. This CDR3 has 13 amino acids. V lost 6 bases and J 3 bases, leaving 9 bases between the germline ends. As DNA, the CDR3 is TGTGCCAGCAGCCGGGGATACAATCAGCCCCAGCATTTT. It yields the protein CASSRGYNQPQHF.